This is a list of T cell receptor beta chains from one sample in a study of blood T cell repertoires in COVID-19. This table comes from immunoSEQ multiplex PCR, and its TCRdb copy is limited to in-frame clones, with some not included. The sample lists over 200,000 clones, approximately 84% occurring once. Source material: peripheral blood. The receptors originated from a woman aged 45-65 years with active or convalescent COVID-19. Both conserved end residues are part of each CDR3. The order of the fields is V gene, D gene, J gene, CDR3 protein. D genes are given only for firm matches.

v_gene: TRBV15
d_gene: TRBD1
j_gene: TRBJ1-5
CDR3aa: CATSRDPRTGGNQPQHF

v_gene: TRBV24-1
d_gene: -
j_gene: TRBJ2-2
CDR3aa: CATSDSRGYTGELFF

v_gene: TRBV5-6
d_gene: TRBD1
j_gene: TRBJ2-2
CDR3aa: CASSFRTGGTGELFF

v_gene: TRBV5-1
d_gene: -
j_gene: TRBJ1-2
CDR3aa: CASSLVPGPYGYTF

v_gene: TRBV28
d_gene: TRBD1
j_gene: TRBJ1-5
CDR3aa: CASSPTGGGQPQHF

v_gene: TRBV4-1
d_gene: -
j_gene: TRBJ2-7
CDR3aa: CASSHLGRASDEQYF

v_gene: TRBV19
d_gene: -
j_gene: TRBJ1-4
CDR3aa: CASSINGPVANEKLFF

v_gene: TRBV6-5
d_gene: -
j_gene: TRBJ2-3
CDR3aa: CASRDYPNTDTQYF

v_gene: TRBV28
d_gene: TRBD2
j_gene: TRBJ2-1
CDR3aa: CASSSPSGPYNEQFF

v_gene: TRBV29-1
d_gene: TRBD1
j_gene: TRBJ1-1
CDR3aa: CSAERGPGTEAFF

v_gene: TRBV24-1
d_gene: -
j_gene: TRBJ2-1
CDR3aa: CATSDQKTGSNNEQFF

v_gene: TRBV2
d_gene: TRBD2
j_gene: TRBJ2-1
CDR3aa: CASIESGRSNEQFF

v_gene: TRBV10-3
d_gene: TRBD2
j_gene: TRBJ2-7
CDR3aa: CASTGTSGYEQYF

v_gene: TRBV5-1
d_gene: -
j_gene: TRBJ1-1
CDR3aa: CASSLDRYTEAFF

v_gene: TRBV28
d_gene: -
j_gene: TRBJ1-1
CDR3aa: CASSLWGQDKGAFF

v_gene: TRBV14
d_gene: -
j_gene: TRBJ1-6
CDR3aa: CASSQGSALHF

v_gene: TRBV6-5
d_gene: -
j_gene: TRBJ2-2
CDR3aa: CANSRDTGELFF

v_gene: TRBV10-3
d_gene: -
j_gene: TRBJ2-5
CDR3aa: CAISDPQDNQETQYF

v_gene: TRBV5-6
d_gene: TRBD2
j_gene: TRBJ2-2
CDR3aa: CASSFLSGDTGELFF

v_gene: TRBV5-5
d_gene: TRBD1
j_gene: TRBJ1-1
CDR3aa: CASSWGTGVSEAFF

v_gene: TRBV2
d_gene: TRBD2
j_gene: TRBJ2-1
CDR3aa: CASNRLAGMDEQFF

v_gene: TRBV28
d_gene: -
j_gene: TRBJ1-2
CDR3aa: CASRTGRSGYGYTF

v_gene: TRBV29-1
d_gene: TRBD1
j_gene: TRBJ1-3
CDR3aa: CSVAPQGAGNTIYF

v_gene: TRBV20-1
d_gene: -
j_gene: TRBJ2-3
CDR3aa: CSASTGGQDTQYF

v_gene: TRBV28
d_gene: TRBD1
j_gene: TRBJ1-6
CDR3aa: CASRGGQEASPLHF

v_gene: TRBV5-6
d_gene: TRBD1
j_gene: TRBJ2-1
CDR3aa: CASSLGTGLFEQFF

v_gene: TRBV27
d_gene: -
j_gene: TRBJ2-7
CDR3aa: CASSFYGYEQYF

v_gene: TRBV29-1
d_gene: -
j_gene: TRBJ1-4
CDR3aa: CSVRPGDEKLFF

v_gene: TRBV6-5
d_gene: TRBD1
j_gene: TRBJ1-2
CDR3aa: CASENRGFYGYTF

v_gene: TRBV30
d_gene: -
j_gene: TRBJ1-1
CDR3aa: CAWSRNSLNTEAFF

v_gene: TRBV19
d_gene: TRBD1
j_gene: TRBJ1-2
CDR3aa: CASSIGTERNYGYTF

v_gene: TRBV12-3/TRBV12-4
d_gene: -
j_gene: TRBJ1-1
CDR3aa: CASMGGANTEAFF

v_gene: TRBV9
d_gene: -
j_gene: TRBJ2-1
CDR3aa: CASSGGGGSSYNEQFF

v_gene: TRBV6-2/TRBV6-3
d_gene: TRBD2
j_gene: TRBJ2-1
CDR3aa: CASSLLAGASNEQFF

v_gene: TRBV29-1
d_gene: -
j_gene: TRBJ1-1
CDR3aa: CSGRGTEAFF

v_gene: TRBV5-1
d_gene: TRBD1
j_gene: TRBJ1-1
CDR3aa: CASSLATGGSTEAFF

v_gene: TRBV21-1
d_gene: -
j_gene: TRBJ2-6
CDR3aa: CASSKGGLEERYSGANVLTF

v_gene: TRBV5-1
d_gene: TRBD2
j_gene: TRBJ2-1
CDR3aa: CASYGASGGASYNEQFF

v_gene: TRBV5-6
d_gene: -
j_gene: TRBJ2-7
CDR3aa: CASSWGQGRGEQYF

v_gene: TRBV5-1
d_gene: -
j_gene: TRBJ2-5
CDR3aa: CASSLEGRVGETQYF

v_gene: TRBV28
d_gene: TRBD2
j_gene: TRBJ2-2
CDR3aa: CASSLLSAGKVTGELFF

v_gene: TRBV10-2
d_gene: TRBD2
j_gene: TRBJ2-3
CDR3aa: CASGQTSGSADTQYF

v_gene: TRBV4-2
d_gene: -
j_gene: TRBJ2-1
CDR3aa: CASSQDSLAVYNEQFF

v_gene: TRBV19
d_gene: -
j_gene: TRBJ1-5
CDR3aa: CASSIPAGRQPQHF

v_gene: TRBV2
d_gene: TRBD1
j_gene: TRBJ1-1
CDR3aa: CASSRQGLTEAFF

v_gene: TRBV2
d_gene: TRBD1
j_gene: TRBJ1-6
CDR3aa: CASIGQGRTYNSPLHF

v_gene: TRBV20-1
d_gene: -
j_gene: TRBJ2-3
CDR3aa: CSASVGVPSNTDTQYF

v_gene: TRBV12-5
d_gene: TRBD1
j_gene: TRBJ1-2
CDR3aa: CASGPDRGNYGYTF

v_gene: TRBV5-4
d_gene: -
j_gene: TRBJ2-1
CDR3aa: CASRNRQTNEQFF

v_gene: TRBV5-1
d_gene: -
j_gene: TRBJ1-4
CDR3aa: CASSSGQWATNEKLFF

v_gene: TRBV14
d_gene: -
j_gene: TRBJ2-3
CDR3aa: CASSQSVPDTQYF

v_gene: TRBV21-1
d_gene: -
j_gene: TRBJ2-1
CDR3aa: CASSKAERESAYNEQFF

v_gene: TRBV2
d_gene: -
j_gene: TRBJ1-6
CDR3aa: CASTTTRGSPLHF

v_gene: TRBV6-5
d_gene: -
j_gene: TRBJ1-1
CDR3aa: CASCRDGNTEAFF

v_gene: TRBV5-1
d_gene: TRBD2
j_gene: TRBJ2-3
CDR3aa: CASTWGEGTDTQYF

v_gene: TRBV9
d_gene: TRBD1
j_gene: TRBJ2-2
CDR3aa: CASSPRTGANTGELFF

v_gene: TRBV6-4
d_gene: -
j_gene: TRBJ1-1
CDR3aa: CASSDSPGPSAEAFF

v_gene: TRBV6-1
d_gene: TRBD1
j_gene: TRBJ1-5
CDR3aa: CASSELDRGRQPQHF

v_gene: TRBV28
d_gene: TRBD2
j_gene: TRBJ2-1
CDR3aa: CASSLTGGSYNEQFF